This T cell receptor beta chain was sequenced during a study of cytomegalovirus exposure and HLA in healthy donors. Germline CDR1 reads GTSNPN; CDR2 reads SVGIG (reference sequence). The length of the CDR3 is 14 residues. Trimming pared 5 bases from V and 9 bases from J, leaving 17 bases between. This clone has only one observation. The antigen is not known. Study findings and constraints: There were some V segments, including TRBV6-2 and TRBV6-3, excluded as indistinguishable. CMV serostatus alone was available as immune exposure information.

Use of 60 Vbeta and 13 Jbeta primers characterized the PCR. Original processing notes: Counted up in a later analysis, unique TCR beta chains came to some 82 million, with some 9.9 million shared. Sequencing was performed with immunoSEQ multiplex PCR; in TCRdb, only in-frame clones are kept and a portion is missing. D and trimming come from the DNA, and the V and J calls and clone size come from that table. The sample lists about 130,000 clones, more than 65% occurring once. V usage is TRBV30 and J usage is TRBJ1-6; tentatively, D is TRBD1 (5 bases). This TCR derives from a woman between 55 and 75 years old in good health and CMV-seropositive. The sequenced sample was PBMCs. CDR3 in amino acids: CAWQLGRLRSPLHF. CDR3 nucleotides: TGTGCCTGGCAACTGGGGCGGCTGCGTTCACCCCTCCACTTT.